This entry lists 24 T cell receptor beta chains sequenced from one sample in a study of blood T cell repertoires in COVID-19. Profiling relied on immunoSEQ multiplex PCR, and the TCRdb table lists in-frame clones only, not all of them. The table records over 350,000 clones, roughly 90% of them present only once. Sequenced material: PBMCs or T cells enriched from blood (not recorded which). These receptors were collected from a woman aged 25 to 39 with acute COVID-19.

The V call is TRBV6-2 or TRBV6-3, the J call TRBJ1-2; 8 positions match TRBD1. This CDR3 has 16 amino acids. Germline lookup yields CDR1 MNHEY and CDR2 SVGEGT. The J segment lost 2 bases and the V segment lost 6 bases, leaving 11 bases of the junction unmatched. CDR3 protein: CASSSPSTGVNYGYTF. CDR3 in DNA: TGTGCCAGCAGCTCCCCTTCGACAGGGGTCAACTATGGCTACACCTTC.

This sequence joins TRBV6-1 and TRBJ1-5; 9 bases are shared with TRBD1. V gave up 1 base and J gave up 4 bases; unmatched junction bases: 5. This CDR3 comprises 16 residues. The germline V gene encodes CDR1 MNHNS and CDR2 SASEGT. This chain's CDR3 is CASSEVYRGPNQPQHF. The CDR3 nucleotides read TGTGCCAGCAGTGAAGTGTACAGGGGGCCTAATCAGCCCCAGCATTTT.

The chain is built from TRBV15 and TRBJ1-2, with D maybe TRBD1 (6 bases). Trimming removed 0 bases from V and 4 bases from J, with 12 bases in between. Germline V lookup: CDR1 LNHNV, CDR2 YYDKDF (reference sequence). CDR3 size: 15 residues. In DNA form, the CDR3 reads TGTGCCACCAGCAGAGAGAACAGGGCCCCCTATGGCTACACCTTC. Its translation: CATSRENRAPYGYTF.

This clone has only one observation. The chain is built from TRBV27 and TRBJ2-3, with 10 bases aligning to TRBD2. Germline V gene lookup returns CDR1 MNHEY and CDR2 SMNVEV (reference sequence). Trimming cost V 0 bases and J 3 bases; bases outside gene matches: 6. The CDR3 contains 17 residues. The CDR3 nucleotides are TGTGCCAGCAGTTTATCAGGACTAGCGGTGCTTACAGATACGCAGTATTTT. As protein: CASSLSGLAVLTDTQYF.

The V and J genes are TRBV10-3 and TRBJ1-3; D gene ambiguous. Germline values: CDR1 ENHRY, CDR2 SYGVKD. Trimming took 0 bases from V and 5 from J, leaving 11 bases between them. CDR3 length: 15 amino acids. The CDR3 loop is CAISESGALRNTIYF. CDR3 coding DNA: TGTGCCATCAGTGAGTCGGGCGCGCTACGAAACACCATATATTTT.

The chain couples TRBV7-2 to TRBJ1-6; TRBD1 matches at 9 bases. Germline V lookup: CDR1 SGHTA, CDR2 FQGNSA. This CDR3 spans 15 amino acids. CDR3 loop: CATAYGTGYNSPLHF. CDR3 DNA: TGTGCTACAGCTTACGGGACAGGGTATAATTCACCCCTCCACTTT.

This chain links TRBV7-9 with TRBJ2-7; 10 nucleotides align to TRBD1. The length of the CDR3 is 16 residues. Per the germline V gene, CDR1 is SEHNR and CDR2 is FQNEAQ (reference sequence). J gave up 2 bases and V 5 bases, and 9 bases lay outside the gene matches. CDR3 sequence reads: CASSPAEGTGAYEQYF. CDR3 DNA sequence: TGTGCCAGCAGCCCCGCGGAAGGGACAGGGGCCTACGAGCAGTACTTC.

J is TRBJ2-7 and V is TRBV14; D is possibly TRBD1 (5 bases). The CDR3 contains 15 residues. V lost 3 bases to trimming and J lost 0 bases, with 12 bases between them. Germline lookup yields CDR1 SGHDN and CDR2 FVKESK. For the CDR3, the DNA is TGTGCCAGCAGCCACCCGACAGTCGCCTCCTACGAGCAGTACTTC. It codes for CASSHPTVASYEQYF.

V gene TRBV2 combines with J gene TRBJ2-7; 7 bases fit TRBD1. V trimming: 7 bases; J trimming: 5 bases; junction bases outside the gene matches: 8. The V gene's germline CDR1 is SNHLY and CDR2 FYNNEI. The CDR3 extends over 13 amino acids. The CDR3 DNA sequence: TGTGCCAGCACTATAGGACAGGTTAACGAGCAGTACTTC. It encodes CASTIGQVNEQYF.

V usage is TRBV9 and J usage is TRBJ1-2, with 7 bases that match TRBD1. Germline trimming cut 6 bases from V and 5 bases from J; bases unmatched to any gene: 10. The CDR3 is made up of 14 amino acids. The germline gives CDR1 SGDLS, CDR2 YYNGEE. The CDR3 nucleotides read TGTGCCAGCAATCGAGGGGGCGAAGGGTATGGCTACACCTTC. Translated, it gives CASNRGGEGYGYTF.

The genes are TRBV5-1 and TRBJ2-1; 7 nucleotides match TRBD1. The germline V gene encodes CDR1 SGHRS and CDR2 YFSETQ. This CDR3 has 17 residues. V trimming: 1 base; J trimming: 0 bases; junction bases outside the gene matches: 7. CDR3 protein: CASSLRGPLSSYNEQFF. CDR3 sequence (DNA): TGCGCCAGCAGCTTGAGGGGGCCCCTGAGCTCCTACAATGAGCAGTTCTTC.

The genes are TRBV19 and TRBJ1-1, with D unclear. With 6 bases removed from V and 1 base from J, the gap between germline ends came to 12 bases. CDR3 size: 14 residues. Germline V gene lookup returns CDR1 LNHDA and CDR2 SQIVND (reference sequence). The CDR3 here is CASRAPGRNTEAFF. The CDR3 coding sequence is TGTGCCAGTAGGGCCCCCGGGAGGAACACTGAAGCTTTCTTT.

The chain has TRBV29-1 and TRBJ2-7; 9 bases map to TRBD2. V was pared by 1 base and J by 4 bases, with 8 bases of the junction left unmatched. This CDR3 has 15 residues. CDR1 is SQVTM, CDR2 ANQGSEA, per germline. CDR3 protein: CSVEVMASGVYEQYF. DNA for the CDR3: TGCAGCGTTGAAGTAATGGCTAGCGGGGTATACGAGCAGTACTTC.

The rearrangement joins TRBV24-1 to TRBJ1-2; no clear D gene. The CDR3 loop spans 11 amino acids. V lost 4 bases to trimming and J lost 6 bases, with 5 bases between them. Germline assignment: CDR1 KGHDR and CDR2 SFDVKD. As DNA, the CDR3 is TGTGCCACCAGTGACCGGGATGGCTACACCTTC. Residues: CATSDRDGYTF.

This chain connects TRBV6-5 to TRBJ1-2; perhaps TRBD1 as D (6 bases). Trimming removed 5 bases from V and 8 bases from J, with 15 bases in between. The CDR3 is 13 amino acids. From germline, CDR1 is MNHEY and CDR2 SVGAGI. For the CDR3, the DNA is TGTGCCAGCAGTATCGAGGGGGTAGGAGGCTACACCTTC. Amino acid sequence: CASSIEGVGGYTF.

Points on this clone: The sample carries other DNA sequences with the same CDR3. CDR3 residues: CASSLVGGNTGELFF. In DNA, the CDR3 is TGCGCCAGCAGCTTGGTAGGAGGGAACACCGGGGAGCTGTTTTTT. This chain links TRBV5-1 with TRBJ2-2, with D tentatively TRBD2 (5 bases). V lost 0 bases and J lost 1, with 7 bases in between. Germline V lookup: CDR1 SGHRS, CDR2 YFSETQ. The CDR3 consists of 15 residues.

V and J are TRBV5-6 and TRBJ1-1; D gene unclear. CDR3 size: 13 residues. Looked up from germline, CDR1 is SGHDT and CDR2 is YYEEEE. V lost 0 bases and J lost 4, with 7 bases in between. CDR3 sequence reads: CASSLVRGTEAFF. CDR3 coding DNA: TGTGCCAGCAGCTTGGTCCGGGGCACTGAAGCTTTCTTT.

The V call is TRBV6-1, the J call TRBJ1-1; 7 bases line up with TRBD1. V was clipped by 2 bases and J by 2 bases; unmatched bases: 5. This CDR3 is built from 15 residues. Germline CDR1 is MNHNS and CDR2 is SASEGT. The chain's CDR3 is CASSEWAGGNTEAFF. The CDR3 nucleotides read TGTGCCAGCAGTGAATGGGCAGGGGGTAACACTGAAGCTTTCTTT.

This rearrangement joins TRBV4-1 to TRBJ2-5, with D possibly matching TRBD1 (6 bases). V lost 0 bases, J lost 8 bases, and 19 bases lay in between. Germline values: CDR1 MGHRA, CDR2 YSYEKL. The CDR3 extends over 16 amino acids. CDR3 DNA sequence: TGCGCCAGCAGCCAAGATACCACAGGGAACGAGGGCACCCAGTACTTC. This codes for CASSQDTTGNEGTQYF.

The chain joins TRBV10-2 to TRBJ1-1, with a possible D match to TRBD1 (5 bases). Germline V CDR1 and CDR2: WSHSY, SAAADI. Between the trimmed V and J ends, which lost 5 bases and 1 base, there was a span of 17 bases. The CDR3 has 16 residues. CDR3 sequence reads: CASSTGWGGTNTEAFF. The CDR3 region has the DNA TGCGCCAGCAGTACCGGCTGGGGGGGGACGAACACTGAAGCTTTCTTT.

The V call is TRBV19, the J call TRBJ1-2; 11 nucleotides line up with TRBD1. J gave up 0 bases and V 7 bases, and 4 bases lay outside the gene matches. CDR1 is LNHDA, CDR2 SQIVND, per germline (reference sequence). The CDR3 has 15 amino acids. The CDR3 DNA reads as TGTGCCAGTACCGGACAGGGGGCATCTAACTATGGCTACACCTTC. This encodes CASTGQGASNYGYTF.

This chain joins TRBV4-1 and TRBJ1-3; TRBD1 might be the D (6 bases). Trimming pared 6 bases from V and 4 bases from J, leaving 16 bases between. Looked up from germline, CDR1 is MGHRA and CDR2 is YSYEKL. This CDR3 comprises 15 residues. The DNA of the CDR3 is TGCGCCAGCAGTCGCAGGGGTTTTGAAGGAAACACCATATATTTT. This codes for CASSRRGFEGNTIYF.

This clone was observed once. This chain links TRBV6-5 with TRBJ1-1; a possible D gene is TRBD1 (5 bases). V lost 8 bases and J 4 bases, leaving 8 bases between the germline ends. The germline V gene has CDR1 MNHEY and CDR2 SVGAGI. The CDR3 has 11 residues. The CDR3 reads CASRQGTEAFF. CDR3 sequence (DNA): TGTGCCAGCCGTCAGGGCACTGAAGCTTTCTTT.

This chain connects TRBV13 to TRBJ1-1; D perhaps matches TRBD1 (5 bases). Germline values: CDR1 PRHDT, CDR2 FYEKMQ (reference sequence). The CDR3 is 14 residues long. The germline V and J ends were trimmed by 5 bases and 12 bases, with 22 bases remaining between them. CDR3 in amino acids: CASSPFRGQQRTFF. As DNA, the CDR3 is TGTGCCAGCAGCCCCTTTAGGGGTCAACAGAGAACTTTCTTT. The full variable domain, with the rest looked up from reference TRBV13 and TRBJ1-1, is AAGVIQSPRHLIKEKRETATLKCYPIPRHDTVYWYQQGPGQDPQFLISFYEKMQSDKGSIPDRFSAQQFSDYHSELNMSSLELGDSALYFCASSPFRGQQRTFFGQGTRLTVV.